This T cell receptor beta chain was captured by sequencing in a study of vaccination and CD4 T cells after COVID-19. About the research overall: Collection of post-vaccine samples followed dose two by a median around 72 days, spanning a range of 14 to 241.

The CDR3 length is 14 residues. Per germline, CDR1 MNHEY and CDR2 SMNVEV (reference sequence). With 5 bases clipped from V and 5 bases from J, the junction kept 6 bases outside the gene matches. Documented treatment: approximately 9-day PBMC culture with coronavirus spike peptide pools or control peptides (ViraFEST assay). First, ViraFEST expanded antigen-specific T cells with peptide pools, and next it sequenced the TCRs. Only a few counts were recorded for this clonotype. Antigen: not known. Cultured CD4+ T-cell DNA underwent Oncomine TCR Beta short-read sequencing. Via MiXCR, TCRdb re-called the PCR reads, giving one row per CDR3 protein. The profile shows under 25,000 distinct CDR3 sequences, 55% of them singletons.

The sequenced sample consisted of CD4+ T cells from blood, cultured in vitro. V gene TRBV27 combines with J gene TRBJ1-5; 7 bases fit TRBD1. The source of this sequence is a human donor who had recovered from COVID-19. CDR3 residues: CASSARDRDQPQHF. The CDR3 DNA reads TGTGCCAGCAGTGCGCGCGACAGGGATCAGCCCCAGCATTTT.